The 32 T cell receptor beta chains below were found in one sample sequenced in a study of response to subunit inactivated influenza vaccine. TCRdb reanalysed the RT-PCR reads using MiXCR and keeps one entry per CDR3 protein. The repertoire holds 450,000 to 600,000 distinct CDR3 sequences, with more than 15% as singletons. The specimen comprised CD4+ T cells sorted from PBMCs, sampled around 2 years after vaccination. Receptor source: a man in his fifties or sixties who received an inactivated influenza vaccine.

This clonotype has only a few counts. The genes are TRBV15 and TRBJ2-7, with D perhaps assigned TRBD1 or TRBD2 (5 bases each). V was cut by 0 bases and J by 5 bases, with 8 bases left in between. Germline lookup yields CDR1 LNHNV and CDR2 YYDKDF (reference sequence). This CDR3 spans 13 amino acids. DNA of the CDR3: TGTGCCACCAGCAGAGATCTGGGGGACGAGCAGTACTTC. This encodes CATSRDLGDEQYF.

The J gene is TRBJ2-5, the V gene TRBV7-9, with D perhaps matching TRBD1 (5 bases). CDR1 and CDR2 (germline): SEHNR, FQNEAQ (reference sequence). With 5 bases removed from V and 1 base from J, the gap between germline ends came to 20 bases. The CDR3 is 17 amino acids. The CDR3 is CASSEQEGYSIQETQYF. CDR3 nucleotide sequence: TGTGCCAGCAGCGAACAGGAAGGGTATTCCATCCAAGAGACCCAGTACTTC.

This clonotype was detected only a few times. The V and J genes are TRBV5-6 and TRBJ1-1; possibly TRBD1 for D (6 bases). Germline V gives CDR1 SGHDT, CDR2 YYEEEE. Trimming removed 4 bases from V and 3 bases from J, with 13 bases in between. The CDR3 consists of 14 residues. The CDR3 DNA follows: TGTGCCAGCAGCCGGCCGGGGGGCTACACTGAAGCTTTCTTT. Translating it yields CASSRPGGYTEAFF.

This clonotype came up a few times. This chain connects TRBV20-1 to TRBJ1-1; D is unresolved. This CDR3 comprises 14 residues. The germline gives CDR1 DFQATT, CDR2 SNEGSKA (reference sequence). Trimming cost V 0 bases and J 0 bases, with 8 bases left between them. CDR3: CSARDDKMNTEAFF. CDR3 bases: TGCAGTGCTAGAGACGACAAGATGAACACTGAAGCTTTCTTT.

This clonotype was observed many times. The chain is built from TRBV10-3 and TRBJ2-7; unclear D gene. Germline V gene sequence: CDR1 ENHRY, CDR2 SYGVKD. This CDR3 contains 13 residues. With 0 bases removed from V and 3 bases from J, the gap between germline ends came to 6 bases. The CDR3 bases are TGTGCCATCAGTGAGTCTGCCTACTACGAGCAGTACTTC. Amino acids: CAISESAYYEQYF.

This clonotype was seen more than once but under ten times. The chain is built from TRBV5-8 and TRBJ2-1; D is unclear. The CDR3 is 13 residues long. Trimming removed 2 bases from V and 2 bases from J, with 5 bases in between. Germline-derived CDR1 and CDR2 are SGHTS and YDEGEE. CDR3 sequence: CASSFLAYNEQFF. CDR3 in DNA: TGTGCCAGCAGCTTTCTAGCCTACAATGAGCAGTTCTTC.

The genes are TRBV4-2 and TRBJ2-1; D unresolved. This CDR3 has 16 amino acids. With 3 bases removed from V and 0 bases from J, the gap between germline ends came to 12 bases. Looked up from germline, CDR1 is LGHNA and CDR2 is YNFKEQ. CDR3 loop: CASSHTDKSSYNEQFF. DNA for the CDR3: TGTGCCAGCAGCCATACCGACAAATCCTCCTACAATGAGCAGTTCTTC.

A few counts support this clonotype. In DNA form, the CDR3 reads TGTGCCAGCAGTAACCGACAGGGAAACAATCAGCCCCAGCATTTT. It is translated as CASSNRQGNNQPQHF. The genes are TRBV12-3 or TRBV12-4 and TRBJ1-5; TRBD1 matches 7 bases. The V segment lost 5 bases and the J segment 3 bases; nucleotides outside the gene matches: 7. The CDR3 runs 15 residues.

This rearrangement joins TRBV21-1 to TRBJ2-7; the table's D call TRBD2 went unverified against the DNA. TRBV21-1 represents a pseudogene. CDR3 length equals 18 residues. This CDR3 is CASSKVGTSGASSYEQYF. CDR3 nucleotide sequence: TGTGCCAGCAGCAAAGTAGGGACTAGCGGGGCCAGCTCCTACGAGCAGTACTTC.

A few counts support this clonotype. The chain recombines TRBV11-2 with TRBJ2-1; D ambiguous. Between the trimmed V and J ends, which lost 1 base and 7 bases, there was a span of 11 bases. The V gene's germline CDR1 is SGHAT and CDR2 FQNNGV. The CDR3 sequence is 14 residues long. The CDR3 nucleotides are TGTGCCAGCAGCTTAGGTGGTAGCCGGAATGAGCAGTTCTTC. This codes for CASSLGGSRNEQFF. Full variable domain (rest looked up from reference TRBV11-2 and TRBJ2-1): EAGVAQSPRYKIIEKRQSVAFWCNPISGHATLYWYQQILGQGPKLLIQFQNNGVVDDSQLPKDRFSAERLKGVDSTLKIQPAKLEDSAVYLCASSLGGSRNEQFFGPGTRLTVL.

The chain has TRBV5-1 and TRBJ1-4, with D uncertain. This CDR3 region has 15 residues. Trimming took off 3 bases at V and 0 bases at J, with 9 bases between the two ends. CDR1 and CDR2 from the germline V gene are SGHRS and YFSETQ. The CDR3 reads CASSSGASTNEKLFF. The DNA for the CDR3 is TGCGCCAGCAGCTCCGGAGCTTCAACTAATGAAAAACTGTTTTTT.

The chain couples TRBV3-1 to TRBJ2-1; 9 bases agree with TRBD2. The germline CDR1 and CDR2 sequences are LGHDT and YNNKEL (reference sequence). Unmatched junction bases numbered 11, after V lost 4 bases and J lost 7 bases. The CDR3 contains 16 residues. CDR3 nucleotide sequence: TGTGCCAGCAGCCCCACCCGCGGGGGGGCTTATAATGAGCAGTTCTTC. This translates into CASSPTRGGAYNEQFF.

This clonotype was seen more than once but under ten times. The genes are TRBV12-3 or TRBV12-4 and TRBJ2-2; no reliable D call. The CDR3 loop spans 12 amino acids. Trimming shortened V by 4 bases and J by 8 bases, and 8 bases separated the two germline ends. DNA of the CDR3: TGTGCCAGCAGTTCCCACGTGGGGGAGCTGTTTTTT. Its protein product is CASSSHVGELFF.

The V gene is TRBV7-8, the J gene TRBJ2-1; the D gene is possibly TRBD2 (6 bases). Looked up from germline, CDR1 is SGHVS and CDR2 is FQNEAQ. The length of the CDR3 is 17 residues. Between the trimmed V and J ends, which lost 5 bases and 0 bases, there was a span of 17 bases. CDR3 residues: CASSPPGGSSSYNEQFF. CDR3 DNA: TGTGCCAGCAGCCCTCCCGGGGGTTCGAGCTCCTACAATGAGCAGTTCTTC. Drawing the rest from reference TRBV7-8 and TRBJ2-1, the complete variable domain is GAGVSQSPRYKVAKRGQDVALRCDPISGHVSLFWYQQALGQGPEFLTYFQNEAQLDKSGLPSDRFFAERPEGSVSTLKIQRTQQEDSAVYLCASSPPGGSSSYNEQFFGPGTRLTVL.

This clonotype was seen at least ten times. V is TRBV18 and J is TRBJ1-1; D possibly corresponds to TRBD1 (5 bases). CDR1 and CDR2 (germline): KGHSH, LQKENI. With 2 bases removed from V and 1 base from J, the gap between germline ends came to 8 bases. This CDR3 is built from 14 residues. CDR3 DNA sequence: TGTGCCAGCTCACCAGCGGGGACGAACACTGAAGCTTTCTTT. It encodes CASSPAGTNTEAFF. The variable domain in full, with the rest retrieved from reference TRBV18 and TRBJ1-1, is NAGVMQNPRHLVRRRGQEARLRCSPMKGHSHVYWYRQLPEEGLKFMVYLQKENIIDESGMPKERFSAEFPKEGPSILRIQQVVRGDSAAYFCASSPAGTNTEAFFGQGTRLTVV.

This sequence joins TRBV20-1 and TRBJ1-2; 9 positions match TRBD1. This CDR3 has 14 amino acids. V dropped 6 bases and J dropped 4; count of bases not matched to a gene: 9. The germline gives CDR1 DFQATT, CDR2 SNEGSKA (reference sequence). The CDR3 nucleotides read TGCAGTGCATGGGATCCGGGACAGGGCTATGGCTACACCTTC. This translates into CSAWDPGQGYGYTF.

The CDR3 DNA follows: TGCGCCAGCAGCCCGATGAGGGGTGAGACCCAGTACTTC. This codes for CASSPMRGETQYF. The chain uses TRBV5-1 and TRBJ2-5; D is perhaps TRBD1 or TRBD2 (5 bases each). Between the trimmed V and J ends, which lost 4 bases and 5 bases, there was a span of 12 bases. This CDR3 region has 13 residues. CDR1 is SGHRS, CDR2 YFSETQ, per germline.

This clonotype was observed a handful of times. The CDR3 region has the DNA TGCAGCGCCCTGAACCCAAGTCTCTCCTACGAGCAGTACTTC. It specifies CSALNPSLSYEQYF. The gene calls are TRBV29-1 and TRBJ2-7; no firm D call. Germline V CDR1 and CDR2: SQVTM, ANQGSEA. V lost 7 bases and J lost 0, with 16 bases in between. The CDR3 runs 14 residues.

This clonotype was counted only a few times. The chain joins TRBV4-3 to TRBJ1-6; D perhaps matches TRBD1 (6 bases). Germline CDR1 is LGHNA and CDR2 is YSLEER. The CDR3 is 14 amino acids. V was trimmed by 1 base and J by 7 bases, leaving 8 bases between them. The CDR3 sequence is CASSQVQGNSPLHF. The DNA of the CDR3 is TGCGCCAGCAGCCAAGTACAGGGAAATTCACCCCTCCACTTT.

The V and J genes are TRBV12-3 or TRBV12-4 and TRBJ2-7, with D possibly being TRBD1 (5 bases). CDR3 length: 12 residues. V lost 3 bases and J 6 bases, leaving 9 bases between the germline ends. In nucleotides, the CDR3 is TGTGCCAGCAGTTTGACAGTGAGCGAGCAGTACTTC. This codes for CASSLTVSEQYF.

In this sample, this clonotype turned up a few times. The chain carries TRBV4-3 and TRBJ2-5; tentatively, D is TRBD2 (6 bases). V lost 1 base to trimming and J lost 2 bases, with 11 bases between them. Germline lookup yields CDR1 LGHNA and CDR2 YSLEER. The CDR3 covers 15 residues. DNA of the CDR3: TGCGCCAGCAGCCAAGGGGGGACTGGTCAAGAGACCCAGTACTTC. Residues: CASSQGGTGQETQYF.

The gene calls are TRBV9 and TRBJ2-4; D remains unclear. Germline assignment: CDR1 SGDLS and CDR2 YYNGEE. V dropped 6 bases and J dropped 0 bases, with 13 bases sitting between them. The CDR3 totals 15 residues. This CDR3 is CASTENGLAKNIQYF. The DNA of the CDR3 is TGTGCCAGCACCGAAAACGGATTAGCCAAAAACATTCAGTACTTC.

With regard to this clonotype: Germline is not matched at one junction end, which may reflect a read error. The V gene is TRBV2, the J gene TRBJ2-1; tentative D call: TRBD1 (5 bases). Germline assignment: CDR1 SNHLY and CDR2 FYNNEI. The CDR3 spans 13 residues. CDR3 sequence (DNA): TGTGCCAGCAGTGGGGGCAACTGGGGTGAGCCGTTCTTC. It translates to CASSGGNWGEPFF.

The chain links TRBV29-1 to TRBJ2-6; D is ambiguous. This CDR3 comprises 13 residues. The V end was cut by 4 bases, the J end by 6 bases, with 10 bases between. The germline gives CDR1 SQVTM, CDR2 ANQGSEA. The CDR3: CSVVRPPANVLTF. The CDR3 bases are TGCAGCGTTGTACGGCCACCGGCCAACGTCCTGACTTTC.

This clonotype has only a few counts. The chain combines TRBV21-1 with TRBJ2-1; no check of the table's D call, TRBD2, against the DNA was made. TRBV21-1 is described as a pseudogene. This CDR3 is built from 14 residues. This chain's CDR3 is CASSNGTRNREQFF. Written as DNA, the CDR3 is TGTGCCAGCAGCAACGGGACTAGAAACCGCGAGCAGTTCTTC.

This clonotype was recorded many times. This chain links TRBV10-2 with TRBJ1-2, with D unclear. The germline V and J ends were trimmed by 0 bases and 8 bases, with 16 bases remaining between them. CDR3 length: 15 amino acids. Germline CDR1 is WSHSY and CDR2 is SAAADI. The CDR3 DNA sequence: TGCGCCAGCAGTGAGTCTTGGGCCTCGTCCGCGGGCTACACCTTC. Protein: CASSESWASSAGYTF.

This chain joins TRBV20-1 and TRBJ2-1, with 9 bases that match TRBD2. The trim removed 1 base at V and 6 bases at J, leaving 4 bases unmatched. CDR1 and CDR2 from the germline V gene are DFQATT and SNEGSKA (reference sequence). The CDR3 contains 14 residues. In DNA form, the CDR3 reads TGCAGTGCTAGAGGGGGACTAGCCTTCAATGAGCAGTTCTTC. Translation: CSARGGLAFNEQFF.

The V and J genes are TRBV3-1 and TRBJ1-1; possible D gene TRBD1, 5 bases. Trimming shortened V by 3 bases and J by 1 base, and 9 bases separated the two germline ends. The CDR3 runs 14 residues. The germline V gene has CDR1 LGHDT and CDR2 YNNKEL (reference sequence). CDR3 in DNA: TGTGCCAGCAGCCAGAATCAGGGGAACACTGAAGCTTTCTTT. Translation: CASSQNQGNTEAFF.

This clonotype was seen a few times. The V and J genes are TRBV4-3 and TRBJ2-1; D is unclear. Trimming took off 3 bases at V and 3 bases at J, with 24 bases between the two ends. This CDR3 is built from 19 residues. Germline V gene lookup returns CDR1 LGHNA and CDR2 YSLEER. The CDR3 DNA reads TGCGCCAGCAGCCACGAACCTCCCATCTCACAAAAAAACTACAATGAGCAGTTCTTC. Translating gives CASSHEPPISQKNYNEQFF.

This rearrangement joins TRBV6-2 or TRBV6-3 to TRBJ2-5; no clear D. CDR1 and CDR2 from the germline V gene are MNHEY and SVGEGT. Trimming took off 7 bases at V and 4 bases at J, with 7 bases between the two ends. The CDR3 is 11 residues long. In DNA, the CDR3 is TGTGCCAGCAACCTAGGAGAGACCCAGTACTTC. Translation: CASNLGETQYF.

Only a few counts were recorded for this clonotype. V usage is TRBV20-1 and J usage is TRBJ2-1, with D perhaps matching TRBD1 or TRBD2 (5 bases each). V gave up 6 bases and J gave up 3 bases, with 12 bases separating them. Germline CDR1 reads DFQATT; CDR2 reads SNEGSKA (reference sequence). This CDR3 spans 13 amino acids. The CDR3 coding sequence is TGCAGTGCAAAGGGACCGATCTACAATGAGCAGTTCTTC. Amino acids: CSAKGPIYNEQFF.

This clonotype has a handful of counts. The chain recombines TRBV20-1 with TRBJ2-2; no clear D. Trimming removed 5 bases from V and 6 bases from J, with 10 bases in between. The CDR3 has 12 amino acids. Per germline, CDR1 DFQATT and CDR2 SNEGSKA (reference sequence). The CDR3 protein is CSAAGPPGELFF. CDR3 sequence (DNA): TGCAGTGCTGCCGGACCGCCCGGGGAGCTGTTTTTT.